This entry is about one TCR beta chain. As yet, its antigen is unknown. Sequencing was performed with immunoSEQ multiplex PCR; in TCRdb, only in-frame clones are kept and a portion is missing. This sample has 30,000 to 40,000 clones, with about four fifths found just once. The data derive from a study of a mutant IDH1 vaccine in newly diagnosed glioma. Time point specified: week 23, last vaccination. Vaccine doses each comprised 300 ug of mutant IDH1 20-mer peptide, with topical imiquimod. This CDR3 comprises 16 residues. Germline lookup yields CDR1 SNHLY and CDR2 FYNNEI. J gave up 0 bases and V 5 bases, and 5 bases lay outside the gene matches. Findings and caveats of the study: Immune responses induced by the vaccine were seen in around 92% of patients, spanning multiple MHC alleles.

Here the sequenced sample was PBMCs, taken from a glioma patient whose treatment included an IDH1 peptide vaccine. This clonotype was obtained from a man aged 40-50 years with glioma. The chain recombines TRBV2 with TRBJ1-3; TRBD1 agrees at 9 bases. The CDR3: CASSPRGQGSGNTIYF. Here the CDR3 DNA reads TGTGCCAGCAGTCCACGGGGACAGGGCTCTGGAAACACCATATATTTT.